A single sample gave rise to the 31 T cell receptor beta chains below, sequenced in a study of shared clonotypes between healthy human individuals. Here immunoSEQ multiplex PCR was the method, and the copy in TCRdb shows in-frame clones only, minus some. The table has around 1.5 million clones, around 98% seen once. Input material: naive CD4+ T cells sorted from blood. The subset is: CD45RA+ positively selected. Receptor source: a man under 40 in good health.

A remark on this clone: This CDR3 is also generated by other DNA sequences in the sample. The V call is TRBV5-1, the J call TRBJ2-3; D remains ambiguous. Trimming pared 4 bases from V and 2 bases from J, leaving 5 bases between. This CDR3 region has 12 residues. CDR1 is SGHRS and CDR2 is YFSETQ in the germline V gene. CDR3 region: CASSPYTDTQYF. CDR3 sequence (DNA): TGCGCCAGCAGCCCTTACACAGATACGCAGTATTTT.

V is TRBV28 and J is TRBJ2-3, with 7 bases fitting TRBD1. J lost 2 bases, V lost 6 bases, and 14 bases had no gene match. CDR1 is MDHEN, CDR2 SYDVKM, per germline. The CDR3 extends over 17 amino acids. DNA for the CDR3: TGTGCCAGCAGACCTCTGACAGGGCTCGGGGACACAGATACGCAGTATTTT. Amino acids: CASRPLTGLGDTDTQYF.

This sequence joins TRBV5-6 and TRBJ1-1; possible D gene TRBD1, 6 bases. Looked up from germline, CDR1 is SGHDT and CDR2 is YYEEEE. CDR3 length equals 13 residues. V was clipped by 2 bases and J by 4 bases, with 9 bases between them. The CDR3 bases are TGTGCCAGCAGCTTAGGGGGAAGCACTGAAGCTTTCTTT. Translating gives CASSLGGSTEAFF. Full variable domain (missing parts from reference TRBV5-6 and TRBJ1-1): DAGVTQSPTHLIKTRGQQVTLRCSPKSGHDTVSWYQQALGQGPQFIFQYYEEEERQRGNFPDRFSGHQFPNYSSELNVNALLLGDSALYLCASSLGGSTEAFFGQGTRLTVV.

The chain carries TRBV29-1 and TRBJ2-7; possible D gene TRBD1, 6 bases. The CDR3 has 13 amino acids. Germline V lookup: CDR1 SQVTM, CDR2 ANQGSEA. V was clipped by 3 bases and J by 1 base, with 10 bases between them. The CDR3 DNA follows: TGCAGCGTTGAGGGGGCCGTATCCTACGAGCAGTACTTC. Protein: CSVEGAVSYEQYF.

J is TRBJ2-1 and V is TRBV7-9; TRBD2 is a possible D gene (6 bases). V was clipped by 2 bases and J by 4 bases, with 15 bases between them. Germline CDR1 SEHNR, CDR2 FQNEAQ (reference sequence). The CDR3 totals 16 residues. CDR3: CASSLPPGLIYNEQFF. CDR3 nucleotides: TGTGCCAGCAGCTTACCACCGGGACTTATATACAATGAGCAGTTCTTC.

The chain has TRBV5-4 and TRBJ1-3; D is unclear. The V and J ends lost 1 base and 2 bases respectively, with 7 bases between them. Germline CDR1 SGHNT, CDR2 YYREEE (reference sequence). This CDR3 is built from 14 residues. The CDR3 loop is CASSLSGTGNTIYF. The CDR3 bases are TGTGCCAGCAGCTTGTCGGGGACTGGAAACACCATATATTTT.

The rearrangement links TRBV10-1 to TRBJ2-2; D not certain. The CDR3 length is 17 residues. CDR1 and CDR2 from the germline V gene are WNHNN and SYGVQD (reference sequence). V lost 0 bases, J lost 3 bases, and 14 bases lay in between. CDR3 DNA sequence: TGCGCCAGCAGTGAGTCGATCATAGGGTCGGACACCGGGGAGCTGTTTTTT. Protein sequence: CASSESIIGSDTGELFF.

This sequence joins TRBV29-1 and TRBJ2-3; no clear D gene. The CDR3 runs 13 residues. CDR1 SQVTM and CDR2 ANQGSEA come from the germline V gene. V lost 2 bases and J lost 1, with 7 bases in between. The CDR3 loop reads CSVELPGTDTQYF. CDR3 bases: TGCAGCGTTGAACTGCCGGGCACAGATACGCAGTATTTT.

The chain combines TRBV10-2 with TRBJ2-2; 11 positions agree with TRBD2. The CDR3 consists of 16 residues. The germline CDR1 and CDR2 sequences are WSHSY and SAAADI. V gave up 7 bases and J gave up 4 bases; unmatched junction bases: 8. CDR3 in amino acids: CASKKLAGVGTGELFF. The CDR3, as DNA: TGCGCCAGCAAGAAACTAGCGGGAGTAGGCACCGGGGAGCTGTTTTTT.

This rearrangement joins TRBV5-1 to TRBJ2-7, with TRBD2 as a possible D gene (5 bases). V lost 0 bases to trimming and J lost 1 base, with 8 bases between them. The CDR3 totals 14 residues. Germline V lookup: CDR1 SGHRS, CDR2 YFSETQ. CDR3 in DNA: TGCGCCAGCAGCTTGGACGGGAAGTCCTACGAGCAGTACTTC. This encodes CASSLDGKSYEQYF.

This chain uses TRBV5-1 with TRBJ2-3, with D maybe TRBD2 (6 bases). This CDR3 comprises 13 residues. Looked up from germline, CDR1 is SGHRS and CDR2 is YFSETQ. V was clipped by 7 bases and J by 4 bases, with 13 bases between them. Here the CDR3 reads CASSDGSADTQYF. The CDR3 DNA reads TGCGCCAGCTCGGACGGGAGCGCAGATACGCAGTATTTT.

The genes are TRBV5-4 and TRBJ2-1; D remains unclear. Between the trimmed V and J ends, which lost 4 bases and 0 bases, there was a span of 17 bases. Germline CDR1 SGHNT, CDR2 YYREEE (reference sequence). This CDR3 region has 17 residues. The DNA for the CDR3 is TGTGCCAGCAGCCGACGGACGGGCGCGAGCTCCTACAATGAGCAGTTCTTC. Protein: CASSRRTGASSYNEQFF. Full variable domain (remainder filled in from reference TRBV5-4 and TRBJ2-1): ETGVTQSPTHLIKTRGQQVTLRCSSQSGHNTVSWYQQALGQGPQFIFQYYREEENGRGNFPPRFSGLQFPNYSSELNVNALELDDSALYLCASSRRTGASSYNEQFFGPGTRLTVL.

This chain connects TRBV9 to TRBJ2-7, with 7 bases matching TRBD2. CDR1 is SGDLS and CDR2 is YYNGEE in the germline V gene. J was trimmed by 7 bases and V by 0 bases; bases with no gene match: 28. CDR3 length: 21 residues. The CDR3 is CASSVGIFGGGSPPTTGEQYF. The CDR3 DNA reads TGTGCCAGCAGCGTAGGTATCTTCGGTGGCGGGAGCCCCCCAACTACTGGGGAGCAGTACTTC.

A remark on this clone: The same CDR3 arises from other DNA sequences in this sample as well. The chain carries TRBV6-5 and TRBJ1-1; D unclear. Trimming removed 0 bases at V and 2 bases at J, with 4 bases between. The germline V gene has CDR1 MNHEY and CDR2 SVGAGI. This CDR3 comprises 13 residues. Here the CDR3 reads CASSYSRNTEAFF. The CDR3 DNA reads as TGTGCCAGCAGTTACTCCCGCAACACTGAAGCTTTCTTT.

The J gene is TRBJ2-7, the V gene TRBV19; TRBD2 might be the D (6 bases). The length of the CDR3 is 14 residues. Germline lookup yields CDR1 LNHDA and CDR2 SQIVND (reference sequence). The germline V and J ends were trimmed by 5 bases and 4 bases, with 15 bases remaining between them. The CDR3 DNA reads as TGTGCCAGTAGTCTCCGGAGTGGAGGGTACGAGCAGTACTTC. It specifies CASSLRSGGYEQYF.

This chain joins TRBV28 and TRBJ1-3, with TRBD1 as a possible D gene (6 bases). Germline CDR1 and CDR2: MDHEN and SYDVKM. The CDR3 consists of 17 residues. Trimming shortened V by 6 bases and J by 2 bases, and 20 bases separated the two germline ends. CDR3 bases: TGTGCCAGCAGCCCCCCCACAGGGATGGGCGCTGGAAACACCATATATTTT. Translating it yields CASSPPTGMGAGNTIYF.

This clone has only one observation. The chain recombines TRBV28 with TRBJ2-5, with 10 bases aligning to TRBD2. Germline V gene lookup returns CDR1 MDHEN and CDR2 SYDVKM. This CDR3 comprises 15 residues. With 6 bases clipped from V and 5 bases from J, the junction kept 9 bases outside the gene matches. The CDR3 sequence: CASREREGLSETQYF. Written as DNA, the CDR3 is TGTGCCAGCAGGGAGCGGGAGGGCCTATCGGAGACCCAGTACTTC.

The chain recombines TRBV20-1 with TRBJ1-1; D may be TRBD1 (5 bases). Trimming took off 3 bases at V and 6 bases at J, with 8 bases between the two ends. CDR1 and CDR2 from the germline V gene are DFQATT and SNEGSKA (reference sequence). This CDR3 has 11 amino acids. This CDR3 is CSASDSPEAFF. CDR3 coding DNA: TGCAGTGCTAGTGACAGCCCTGAAGCTTTCTTT.

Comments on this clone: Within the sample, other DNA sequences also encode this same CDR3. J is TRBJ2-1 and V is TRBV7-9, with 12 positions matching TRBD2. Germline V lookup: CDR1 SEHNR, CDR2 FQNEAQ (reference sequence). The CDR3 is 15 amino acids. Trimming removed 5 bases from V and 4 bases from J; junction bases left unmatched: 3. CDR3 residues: CASSRLAGDYNEQFF. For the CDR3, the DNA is TGTGCCAGCAGCAGACTAGCGGGAGATTACAATGAGCAGTTCTTC.

Written as DNA, the CDR3 is TGTGCCAGCAGCTTAACGGACAGGAGGAACACTGAAGCTTTCTTT. Its protein product is CASSLTDRRNTEAFF. This chain uses TRBV7-8 with TRBJ1-1, with 7 nucleotides matching TRBD1. Germline V gene sequence: CDR1 SGHVS, CDR2 FQNEAQ. The CDR3 length is 15 residues. Trimming removed 2 bases from V and 1 base from J; junction bases left unmatched: 4.

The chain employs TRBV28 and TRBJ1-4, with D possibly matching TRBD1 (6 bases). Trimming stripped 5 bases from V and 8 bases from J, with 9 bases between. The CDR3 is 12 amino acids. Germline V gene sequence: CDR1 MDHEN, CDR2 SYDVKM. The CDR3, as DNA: TGTGCCAGCAGTGCAAGGGGGGAAAAACTGTTTTTT. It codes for CASSARGEKLFF.

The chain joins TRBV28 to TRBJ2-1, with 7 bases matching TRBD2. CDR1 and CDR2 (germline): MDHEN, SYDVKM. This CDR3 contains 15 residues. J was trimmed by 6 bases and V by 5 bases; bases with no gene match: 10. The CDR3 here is CASSHGGTAGNEQFF. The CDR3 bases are TGTGCCAGCAGTCACGGGGGGACGGCGGGCAATGAGCAGTTCTTC.

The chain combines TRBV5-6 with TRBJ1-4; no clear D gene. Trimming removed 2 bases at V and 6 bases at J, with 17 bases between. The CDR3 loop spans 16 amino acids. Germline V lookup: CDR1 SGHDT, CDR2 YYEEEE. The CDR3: CASSFRHERWHEKLFF. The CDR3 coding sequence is TGTGCCAGCAGCTTCCGGCATGAACGGTGGCATGAAAAACTGTTTTTT.

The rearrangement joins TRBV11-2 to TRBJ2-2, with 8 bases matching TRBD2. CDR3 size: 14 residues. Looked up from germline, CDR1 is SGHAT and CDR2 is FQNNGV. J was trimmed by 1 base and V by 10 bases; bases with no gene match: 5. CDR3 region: CATRAGGNTGELFF. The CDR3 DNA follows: TGTGCCACACGGGCGGGAGGGAACACCGGGGAGCTGTTTTTT.

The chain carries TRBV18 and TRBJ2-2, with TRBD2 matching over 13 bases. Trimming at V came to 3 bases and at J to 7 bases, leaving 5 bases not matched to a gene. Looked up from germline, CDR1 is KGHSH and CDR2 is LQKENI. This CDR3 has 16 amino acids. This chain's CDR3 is CASSPGLAGRLGELFF. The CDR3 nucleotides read TGTGCCAGCTCACCGGGACTAGCGGGAAGGCTCGGGGAGCTGTTTTTT.

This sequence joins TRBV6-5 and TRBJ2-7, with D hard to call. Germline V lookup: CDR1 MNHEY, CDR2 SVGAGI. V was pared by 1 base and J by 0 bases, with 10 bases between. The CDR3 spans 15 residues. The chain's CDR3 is CASSYFPGSSYEQYF. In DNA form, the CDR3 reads TGTGCCAGCAGTTACTTCCCGGGCAGCTCCTACGAGCAGTACTTC.

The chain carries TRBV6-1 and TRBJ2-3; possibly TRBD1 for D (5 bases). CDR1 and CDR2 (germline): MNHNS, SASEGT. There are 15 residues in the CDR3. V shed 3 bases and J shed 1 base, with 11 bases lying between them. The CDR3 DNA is TGTGCCAGCAGTGAGTTAACAGGTGGCACAGATACGCAGTATTTT. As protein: CASSELTGGTDTQYF.

The CDR3 spells CSVVGQSSYNEQFF. CDR3 DNA: TGCAGCGTTGTGGGACAGAGCAGCTACAATGAGCAGTTCTTC. This chain joins TRBV29-1 and TRBJ2-1, with 7 bases matching TRBD1. The germline V gene has CDR1 SQVTM and CDR2 ANQGSEA. The V gene end was trimmed by 4 bases and the J gene end by 3 bases; junction bases not matched to a gene: 6. This CDR3 has 14 residues.

The CDR3 bases are TGTGCCAGCAGCTGGGCTGATTCCTACGAGCAGTACTTC. Residues: CASSWADSYEQYF. The chain employs TRBV5-8 and TRBJ2-7, with unresolved D. Trimming removed 3 bases at V and 1 base at J, with 8 bases between. Germline-derived CDR1 and CDR2 are SGHTS and YDEGEE. The CDR3 covers 13 residues.

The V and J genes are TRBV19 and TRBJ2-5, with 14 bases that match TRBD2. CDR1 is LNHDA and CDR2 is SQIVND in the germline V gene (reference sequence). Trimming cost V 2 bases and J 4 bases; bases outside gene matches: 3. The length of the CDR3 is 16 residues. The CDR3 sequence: CASSIHGLAGGETQYF. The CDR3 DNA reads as TGTGCCAGTAGTATACACGGACTAGCGGGAGGAGAGACCCAGTACTTC.

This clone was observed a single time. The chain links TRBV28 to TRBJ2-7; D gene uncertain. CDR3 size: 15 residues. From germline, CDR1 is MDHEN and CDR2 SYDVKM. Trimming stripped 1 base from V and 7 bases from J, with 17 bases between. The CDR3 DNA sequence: TGTGCCAGCAGTTTATACTCCTCCTCTCTACGGGAGCAGTACTTC. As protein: CASSLYSSSLREQYF.